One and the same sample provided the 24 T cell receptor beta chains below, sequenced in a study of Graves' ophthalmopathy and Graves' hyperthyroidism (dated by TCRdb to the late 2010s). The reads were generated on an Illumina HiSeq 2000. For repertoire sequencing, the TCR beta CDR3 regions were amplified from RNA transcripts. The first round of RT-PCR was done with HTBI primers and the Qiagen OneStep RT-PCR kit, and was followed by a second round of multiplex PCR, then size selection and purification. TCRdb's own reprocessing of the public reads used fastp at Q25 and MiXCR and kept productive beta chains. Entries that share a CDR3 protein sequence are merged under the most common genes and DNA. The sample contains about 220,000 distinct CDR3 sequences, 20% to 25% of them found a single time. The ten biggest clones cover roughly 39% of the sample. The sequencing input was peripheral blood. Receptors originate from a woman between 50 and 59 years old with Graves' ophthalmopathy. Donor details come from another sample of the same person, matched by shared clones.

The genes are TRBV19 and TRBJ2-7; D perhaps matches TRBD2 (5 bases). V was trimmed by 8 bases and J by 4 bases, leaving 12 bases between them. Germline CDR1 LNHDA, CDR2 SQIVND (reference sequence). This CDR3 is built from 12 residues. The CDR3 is CASRGSGYEQYF. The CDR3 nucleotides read TGTGCCAGTCGGGGTTCCGGGTACGAGCAGTACTTC.

In nucleotides, the CDR3 is TGTGCCAGTAGTACAGCCGGGACAGGGGCCTATGGCTACACCTTC. Translating gives CASSTAGTGAYGYTF. The chain links TRBV19 to TRBJ1-2; 10 bases align to TRBD1. CDR3 length: 15 residues. Trimming took 4 bases from V and 4 from J; bases not matched to a gene: 6. The germline V gene encodes CDR1 LNHDA and CDR2 SQIVND (reference sequence).

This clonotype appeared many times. CDR3 sequence: CASSLSGRGIATQYF. DNA for the CDR3: TGTGCCAGCAGCTTAAGCGGGAGGGGTATCGCGACCCAGTACTTC. This chain connects TRBV3-1 to TRBJ2-5, with 10 bases fitting TRBD2. CDR3 length: 15 amino acids. V shed 5 bases, J shed 7 bases, and the junction held 10 bases outside the gene matches. Germline CDR1 is LGHDT and CDR2 is YNNKEL (reference sequence).

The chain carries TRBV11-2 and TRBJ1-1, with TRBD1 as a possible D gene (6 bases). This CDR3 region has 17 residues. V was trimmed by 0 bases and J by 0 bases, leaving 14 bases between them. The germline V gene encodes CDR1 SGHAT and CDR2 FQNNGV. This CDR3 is CASSLDRNRAMNTEAFF. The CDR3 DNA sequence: TGTGCCAGCAGCTTAGATCGGAACAGGGCCATGAACACTGAAGCTTTCTTT.

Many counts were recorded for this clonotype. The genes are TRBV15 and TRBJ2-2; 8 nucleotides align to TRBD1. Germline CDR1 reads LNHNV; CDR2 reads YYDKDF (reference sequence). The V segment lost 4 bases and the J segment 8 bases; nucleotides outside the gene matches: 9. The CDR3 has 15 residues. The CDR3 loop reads CATSTRTRDRGELFF. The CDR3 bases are TGTGCCACCAGCACCAGGACCCGGGACAGGGGGGAGCTGTTTTTT.

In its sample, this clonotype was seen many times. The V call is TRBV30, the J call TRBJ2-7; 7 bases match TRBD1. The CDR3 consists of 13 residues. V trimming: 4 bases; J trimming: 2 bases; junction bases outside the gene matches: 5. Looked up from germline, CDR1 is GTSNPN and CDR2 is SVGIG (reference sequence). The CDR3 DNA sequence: TGTGCCTGGAACCGGGACAGTACCTACGAGCAGTACTTC. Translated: CAWNRDSTYEQYF.

Here the CDR3 DNA reads TGTGCCAGCAGTCGACTTCTGACCGACTACTCTGGAAACACCATATATTTT. Its translation is CASSRLLTDYSGNTIYF. This rearrangement joins TRBV6-4 to TRBJ1-3; D gene ambiguous. The CDR3 contains 17 residues. Trimming shortened V by 5 bases and J by 0 bases, and 17 bases separated the two germline ends. Germline-derived CDR1 and CDR2 are MRHNA and SNTAGT.

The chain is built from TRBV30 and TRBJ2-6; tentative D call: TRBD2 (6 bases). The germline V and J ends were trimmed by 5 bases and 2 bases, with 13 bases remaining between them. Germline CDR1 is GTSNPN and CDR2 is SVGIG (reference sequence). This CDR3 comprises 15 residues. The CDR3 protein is CAWGGVATGANVLTF. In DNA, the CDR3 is TGTGCCTGGGGAGGGGTAGCCACTGGGGCCAACGTCCTGACTTTC. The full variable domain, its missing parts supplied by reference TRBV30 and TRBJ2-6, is SQTIHQWPATLVQPVGSPLSLECTVEGTSNPNLYWYRQAAGRGLQLLFYSVGIGQISSEVPQNLSASRPQDRQFILSSKKLLLSDSGFYLCAWGGVATGANVLTFGAGSRLTVL.

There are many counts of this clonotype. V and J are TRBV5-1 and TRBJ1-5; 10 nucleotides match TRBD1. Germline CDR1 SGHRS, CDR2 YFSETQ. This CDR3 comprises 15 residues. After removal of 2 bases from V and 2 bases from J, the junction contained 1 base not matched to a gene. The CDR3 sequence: CASSFGTGGNQPQHF. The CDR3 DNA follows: TGCGCCAGCAGCTTCGGGACAGGGGGCAATCAGCCCCAGCATTTT.

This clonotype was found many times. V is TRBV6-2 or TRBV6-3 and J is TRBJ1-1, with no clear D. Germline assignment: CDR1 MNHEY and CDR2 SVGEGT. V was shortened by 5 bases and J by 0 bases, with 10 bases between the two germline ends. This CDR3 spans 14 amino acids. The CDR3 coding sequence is TGTGCCAGCAGTCCACATCTCATGAACACTGAAGCTTTCTTT. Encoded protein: CASSPHLMNTEAFF.

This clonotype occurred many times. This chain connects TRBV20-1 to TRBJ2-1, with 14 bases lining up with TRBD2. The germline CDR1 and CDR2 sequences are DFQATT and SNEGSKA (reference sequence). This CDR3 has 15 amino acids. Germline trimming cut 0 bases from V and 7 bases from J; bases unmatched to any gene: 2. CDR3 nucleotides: TGCAGTGCTAGAGAGGGACTAGCGGGAGTTAATGAGCAGTTCTTC. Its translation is CSAREGLAGVNEQFF.

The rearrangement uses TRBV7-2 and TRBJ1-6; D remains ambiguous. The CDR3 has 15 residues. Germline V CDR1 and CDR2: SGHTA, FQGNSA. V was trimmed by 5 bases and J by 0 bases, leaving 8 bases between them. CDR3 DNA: TGTGCCAGCAGCCCCCGGAGCTCCTATAATTCACCCCTCCACTTT. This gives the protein CASSPRSSYNSPLHF.

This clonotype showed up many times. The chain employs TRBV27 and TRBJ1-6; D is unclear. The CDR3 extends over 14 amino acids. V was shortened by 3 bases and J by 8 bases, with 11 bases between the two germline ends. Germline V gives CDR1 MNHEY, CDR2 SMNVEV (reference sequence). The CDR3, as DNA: TGTGCCAGCAGTTTGGGCAGAGGCCATTCACCCCTCCACTTT. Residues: CASSLGRGHSPLHF.

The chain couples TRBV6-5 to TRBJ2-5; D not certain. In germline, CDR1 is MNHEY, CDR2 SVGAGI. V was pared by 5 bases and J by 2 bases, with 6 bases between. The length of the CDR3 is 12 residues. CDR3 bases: TGTGCCAGCAGTATCGTACAAGAGACCCAGTACTTC. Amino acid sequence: CASSIVQETQYF.

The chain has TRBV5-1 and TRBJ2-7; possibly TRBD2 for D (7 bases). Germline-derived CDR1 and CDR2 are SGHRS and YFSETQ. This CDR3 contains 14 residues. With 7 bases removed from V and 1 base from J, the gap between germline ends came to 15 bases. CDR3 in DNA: TGCGCCAGCGCGCCGGGGGGCGGTTCCTACGAGCAGTACTTC. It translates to CASAPGGGSYEQYF. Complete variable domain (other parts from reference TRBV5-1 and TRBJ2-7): KAGVTQTPRYLIKTRGQQVTLSCSPISGHRSVSWYQQTPGQGLQFLFEYFSETQRNKGNFPGRFSGRQFSNSRSEMNVSTLELGDSALYLCASAPGGGSYEQYFGPGTRLTVT.

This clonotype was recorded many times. The CDR3 loop reads CASSEGTGGSRQPQHF. CDR3 sequence (DNA): TGTGCCAGCAGTGAAGGGACAGGGGGCTCGCGGCAGCCCCAGCATTTT. The V gene is TRBV6-1, the J gene TRBJ1-5; 11 nucleotides line up with TRBD1. The length of the CDR3 is 16 residues. CDR1 is MNHNS, CDR2 SASEGT, per germline. After removal of 1 base from V and 7 bases from J, the junction contained 6 bases not matched to a gene.

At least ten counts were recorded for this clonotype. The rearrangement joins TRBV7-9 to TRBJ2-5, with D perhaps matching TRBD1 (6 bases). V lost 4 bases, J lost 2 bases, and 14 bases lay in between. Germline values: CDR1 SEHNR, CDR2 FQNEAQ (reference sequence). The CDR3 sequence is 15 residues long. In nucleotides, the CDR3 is TGTGCCAGCAGCTCGACAGGCAGTCGGCAAGAGACCCAGTACTTC. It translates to CASSSTGSRQETQYF.

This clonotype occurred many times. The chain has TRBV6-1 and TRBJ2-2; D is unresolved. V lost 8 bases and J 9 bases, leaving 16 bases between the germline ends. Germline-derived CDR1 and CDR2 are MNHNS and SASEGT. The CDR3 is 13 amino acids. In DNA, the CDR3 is TGTGCCAGCCCGGATGAAAAGGCCAGGGAGCTGTTTTTT. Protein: CASPDEKARELFF.

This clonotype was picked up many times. As DNA, the CDR3 is TGCGCCAGCAGCTTTGGGGACAGGGGGCAGTACACTGAAGCTTTCTTT. It is translated as CASSFGDRGQYTEAFF. The rearrangement links TRBV5-1 to TRBJ1-1, with 12 nucleotides matching TRBD1. CDR1 is SGHRS, CDR2 YFSETQ, per germline. This CDR3 is built from 16 residues. V lost 2 bases, J lost 3 bases, and 5 bases stayed unmatched.

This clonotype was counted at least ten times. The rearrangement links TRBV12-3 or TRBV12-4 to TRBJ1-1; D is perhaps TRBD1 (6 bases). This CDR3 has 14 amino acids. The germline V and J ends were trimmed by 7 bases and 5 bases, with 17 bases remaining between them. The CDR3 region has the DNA TGTGCCAGCATGCCGGACAGCAAGCGGACTGAAGCTTTCTTT. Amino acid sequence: CASMPDSKRTEAFF.

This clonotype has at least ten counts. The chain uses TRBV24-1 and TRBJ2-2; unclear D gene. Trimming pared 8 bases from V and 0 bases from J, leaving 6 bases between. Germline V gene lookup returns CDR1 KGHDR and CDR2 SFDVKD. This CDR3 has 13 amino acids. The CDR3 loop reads CATKAANTGELFF. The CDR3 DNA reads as TGTGCCACCAAGGCAGCGAACACCGGGGAGCTGTTTTTT.

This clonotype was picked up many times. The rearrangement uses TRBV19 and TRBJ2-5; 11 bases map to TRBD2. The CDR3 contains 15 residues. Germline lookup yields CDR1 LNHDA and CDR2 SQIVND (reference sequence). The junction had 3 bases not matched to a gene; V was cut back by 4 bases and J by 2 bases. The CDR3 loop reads CASSTGTSGQETQYF. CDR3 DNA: TGTGCCAGTAGTACGGGGACTAGCGGACAAGAGACCCAGTACTTC.

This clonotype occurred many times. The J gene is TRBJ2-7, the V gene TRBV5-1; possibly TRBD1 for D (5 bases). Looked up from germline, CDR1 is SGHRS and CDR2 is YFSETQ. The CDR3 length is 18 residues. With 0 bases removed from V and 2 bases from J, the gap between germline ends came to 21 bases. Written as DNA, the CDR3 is TGCGCCAGCAGCTTGGCGGCAGGGCCTCGACGGGTAGCCTACGAGCAGTACTTC. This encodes CASSLAAGPRRVAYEQYF.

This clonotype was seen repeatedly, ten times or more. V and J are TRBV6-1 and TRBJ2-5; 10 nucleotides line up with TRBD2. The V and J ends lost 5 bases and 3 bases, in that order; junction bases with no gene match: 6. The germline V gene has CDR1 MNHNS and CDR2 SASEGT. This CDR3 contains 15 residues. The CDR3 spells CASSLGLADKETQYF. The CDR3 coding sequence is TGTGCCAGCAGTCTCGGACTAGCGGACAAAGAGACCCAGTACTTC.